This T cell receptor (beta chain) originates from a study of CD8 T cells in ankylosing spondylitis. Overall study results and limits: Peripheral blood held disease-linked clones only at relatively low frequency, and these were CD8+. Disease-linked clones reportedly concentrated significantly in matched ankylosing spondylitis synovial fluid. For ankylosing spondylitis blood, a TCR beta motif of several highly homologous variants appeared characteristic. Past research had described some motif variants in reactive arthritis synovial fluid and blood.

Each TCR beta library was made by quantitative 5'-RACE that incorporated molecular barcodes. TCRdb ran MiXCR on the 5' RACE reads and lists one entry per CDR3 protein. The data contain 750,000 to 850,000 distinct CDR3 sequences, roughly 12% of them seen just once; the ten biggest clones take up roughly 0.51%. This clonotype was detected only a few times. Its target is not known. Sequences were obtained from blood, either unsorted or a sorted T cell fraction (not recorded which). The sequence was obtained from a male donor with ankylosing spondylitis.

The CDR3 DNA sequence: TGTGCCAGCAGCCCCAAGCGGGAGACGCGCTCCTACAATGAGCAGTTCTTC. It translates to CASSPKRETRSYNEQFF. The rearrangement uses TRBV3-1 and TRBJ2-1; 8 bases line up with TRBD2. The ends lost 4 bases at V and 0 bases at J; junction bases unmatched: 8. The CDR3 is made up of 17 amino acids. Germline V lookup: CDR1 LGHDT, CDR2 YNNKEL (reference sequence).